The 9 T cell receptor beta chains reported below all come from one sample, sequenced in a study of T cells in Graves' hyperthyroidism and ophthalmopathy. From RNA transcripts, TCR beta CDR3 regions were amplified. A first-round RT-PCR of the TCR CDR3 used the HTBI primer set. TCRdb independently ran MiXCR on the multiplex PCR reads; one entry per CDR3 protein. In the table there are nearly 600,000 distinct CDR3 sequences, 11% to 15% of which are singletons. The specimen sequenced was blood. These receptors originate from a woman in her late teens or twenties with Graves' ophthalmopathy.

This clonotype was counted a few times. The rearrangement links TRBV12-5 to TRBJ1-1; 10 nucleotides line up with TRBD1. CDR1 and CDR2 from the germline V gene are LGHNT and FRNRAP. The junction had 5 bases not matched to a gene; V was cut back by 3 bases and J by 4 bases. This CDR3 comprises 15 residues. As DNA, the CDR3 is TGTGCTAGTGGTTTTATGGACAGGGGGGGCACTGAAGCTTTCTTT. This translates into CASGFMDRGGTEAFF.

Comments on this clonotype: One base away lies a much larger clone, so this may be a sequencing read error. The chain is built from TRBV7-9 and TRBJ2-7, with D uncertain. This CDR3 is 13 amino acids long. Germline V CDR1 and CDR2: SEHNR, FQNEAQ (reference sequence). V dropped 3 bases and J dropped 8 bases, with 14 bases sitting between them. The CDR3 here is CASSFSSLVKQYF. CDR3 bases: TGTGCCAGCAGCTTTTCCAGTCTTGTCAAGCAGTACTTC.

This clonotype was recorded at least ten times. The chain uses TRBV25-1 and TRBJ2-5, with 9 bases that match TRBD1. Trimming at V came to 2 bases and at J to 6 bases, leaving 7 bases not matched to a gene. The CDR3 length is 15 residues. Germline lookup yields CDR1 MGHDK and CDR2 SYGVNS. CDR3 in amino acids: CASSEPRTGVQTQYF. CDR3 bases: TGTGCCAGCAGTGAACCTCGGACAGGGGTACAGACCCAGTACTTC.

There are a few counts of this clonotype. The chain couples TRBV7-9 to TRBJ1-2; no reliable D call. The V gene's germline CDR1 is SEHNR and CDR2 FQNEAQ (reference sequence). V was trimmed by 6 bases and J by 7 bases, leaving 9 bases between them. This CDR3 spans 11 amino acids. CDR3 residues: CASRQDIGYTF. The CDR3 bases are TGTGCCAGCAGGCAAGACATTGGCTACACCTTC.

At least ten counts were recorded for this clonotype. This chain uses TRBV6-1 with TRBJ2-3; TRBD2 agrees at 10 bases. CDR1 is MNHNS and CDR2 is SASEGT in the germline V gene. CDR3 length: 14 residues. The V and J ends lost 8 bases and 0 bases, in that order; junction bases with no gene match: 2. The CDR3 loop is CASLSGRSTDTQYF. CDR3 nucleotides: TGTGCCAGCCTTAGCGGGAGGAGCACAGATACGCAGTATTTT.

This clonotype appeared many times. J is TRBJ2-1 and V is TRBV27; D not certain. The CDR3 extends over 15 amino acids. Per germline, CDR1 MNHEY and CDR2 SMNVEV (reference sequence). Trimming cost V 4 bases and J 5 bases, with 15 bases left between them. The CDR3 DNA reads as TGTGCCAGCAGTTCCCCCTTGACACCGGACAATGAGCAGTTCTTC. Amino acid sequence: CASSSPLTPDNEQFF.

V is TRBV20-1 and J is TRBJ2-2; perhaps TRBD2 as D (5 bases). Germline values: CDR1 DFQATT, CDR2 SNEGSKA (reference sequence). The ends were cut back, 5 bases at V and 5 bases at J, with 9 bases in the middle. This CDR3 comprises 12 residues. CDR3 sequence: CSAPGDTGELFF. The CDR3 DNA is TGCAGTGCTCCCGGGGATACCGGGGAGCTGTTTTTT.

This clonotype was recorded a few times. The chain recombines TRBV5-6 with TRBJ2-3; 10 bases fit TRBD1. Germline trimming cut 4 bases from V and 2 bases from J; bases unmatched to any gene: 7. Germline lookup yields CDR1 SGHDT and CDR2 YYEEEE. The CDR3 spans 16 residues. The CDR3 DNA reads TGTGCCAGCAGCGCCGGGACAGGGGTCCCCACAGATACGCAGTATTTT. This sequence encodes CASSAGTGVPTDTQYF.

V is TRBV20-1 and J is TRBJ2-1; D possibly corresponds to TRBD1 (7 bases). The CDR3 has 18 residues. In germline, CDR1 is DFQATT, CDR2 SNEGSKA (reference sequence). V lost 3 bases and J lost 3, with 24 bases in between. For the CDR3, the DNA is TGCAGTGCTAGGGGATACAGAAACAGGGGACTCCTCTACAATGAGCAGTTCTTC. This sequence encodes CSARGYRNRGLLYNEQFF.